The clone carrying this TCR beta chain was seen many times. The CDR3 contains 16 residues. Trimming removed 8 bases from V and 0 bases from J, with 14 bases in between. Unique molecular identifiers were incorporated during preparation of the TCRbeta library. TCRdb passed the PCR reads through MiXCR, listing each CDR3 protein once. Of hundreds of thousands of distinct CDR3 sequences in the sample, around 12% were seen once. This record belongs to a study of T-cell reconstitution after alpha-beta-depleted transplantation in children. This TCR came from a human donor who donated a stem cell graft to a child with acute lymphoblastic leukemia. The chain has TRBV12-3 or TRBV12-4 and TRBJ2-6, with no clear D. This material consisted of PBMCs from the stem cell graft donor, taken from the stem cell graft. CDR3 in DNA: TGTGCCAGCCGGGCAGAAGATATCTCTGGGGCCAACGTCCTGACTTTC. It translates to CASRAEDISGANVLTF.